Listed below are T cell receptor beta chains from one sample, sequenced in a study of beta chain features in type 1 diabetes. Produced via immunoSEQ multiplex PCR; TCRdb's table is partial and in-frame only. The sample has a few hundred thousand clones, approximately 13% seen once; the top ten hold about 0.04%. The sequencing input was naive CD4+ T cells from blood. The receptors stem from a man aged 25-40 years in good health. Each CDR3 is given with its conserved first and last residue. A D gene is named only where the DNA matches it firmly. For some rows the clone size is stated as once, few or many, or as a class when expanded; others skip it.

CDR3aa: CASSLEIGVDEQFF
CDR3nt: TGTGCCAGCAGCTTAGAGATCGGGGTCGATGAGCAGTTCTTC
d_gene: NA
j_gene: TRBJ2-1
len: 14
v_gene: TRBV13
abundance: NA

CDR3aa: CASSLASGPYNEQFF
CDR3nt: TGTGCCAGCAGCTTAGCTAGCGGCCCCTACAATGAGCAGTTCTTC
d_gene: NA
j_gene: TRBJ2-1
len: 15
v_gene: TRBV7-2
abundance: few

CDR3aa: CASSRQGPTDTQYF
CDR3nt: TGTGCCAGCTCGAGACAGGGACCCACAGATACGCAGTATTTT
d_gene: TRBD1
j_gene: TRBJ2-3
len: 14
v_gene: TRBV2
abundance: few

CDR3aa: CASSLMNEQFF
CDR3nt: TGTGCCAGCTCACTCATGAATGAGCAGTTCTTC
d_gene: NA
j_gene: TRBJ2-1
len: 11
v_gene: TRBV18
abundance: NA

CDR3aa: CASSPPSLAGETQYF
CDR3nt: TGTGCCAGCTCACCACCTAGCTTAGCAGGAGAGACCCAGTACTTC
d_gene: NA
j_gene: TRBJ2-5
len: 15
v_gene: TRBV18
abundance: few

CDR3aa: CASSPLGGGLDNEQFF
CDR3nt: TGTGCCAGCTCACCACTTGGAGGGGGTCTCGACAATGAGCAGTTCTTC
d_gene: NA
j_gene: TRBJ2-1
len: 16
v_gene: TRBV18
abundance: few

CDR3aa: CASSLTGAPYEQYF
CDR3nt: TGTGCCAGCAGTCTGACAGGGGCCCCCTACGAGCAGTACTTC
d_gene: NA
j_gene: TRBJ2-7
len: 14
v_gene: TRBV21-1
abundance: few

CDR3aa: CAWSGRGEAFF
CDR3nt: TGTGCCTGGAGCGGCAGGGGTGAAGCTTTCTTT
d_gene: NA
j_gene: TRBJ1-1
len: 11
v_gene: TRBV30
abundance: few

CDR3aa: CASSPPFPIPGQGIYEQYF
CDR3nt: TGTGCCAGCTCACCACCATTCCCTATTCCGGGACAGGGTATTTACGAGCAGTACTTC
d_gene: TRBD1
j_gene: TRBJ2-7
len: 19
v_gene: TRBV18
abundance: few

CDR3aa: CASSLWTSGRRNTQYF
CDR3nt: TGTGCCAGCAGTTTATGGACTAGCGGGAGGCGGAATACGCAGTATTTT
d_gene: TRBD2
j_gene: TRBJ2-3
len: 16
v_gene: TRBV27
abundance: few

CDR3aa: CASSSSGGPVTEAFF
CDR3nt: TGTGCCAGCAGTTCCTCAGGGGGGCCGGTTACTGAAGCTTTCTTT
d_gene: TRBD1
j_gene: TRBJ1-1
len: 15
v_gene: TRBV6-5
abundance: NA

CDR3aa: CASSLLGGNQETQYF
CDR3nt: TGTGCCAGCAGCTTACTAGGGGGGAACCAAGAGACCCAGTACTTC
d_gene: NA
j_gene: TRBJ2-5
len: 15
v_gene: TRBV7-9
abundance: NA

CDR3aa: CAITNLTYGYTF
CDR3nt: TGTGCCATCACCAACTTGACCTATGGCTACACCTTC
d_gene: NA
j_gene: TRBJ1-2
len: 12
v_gene: TRBV10-3
abundance: NA

CDR3aa: CASSLRSGYSNQPQHF
CDR3nt: TGTGCCAGCAGTTTAAGATCGGGATATAGCAATCAGCCCCAGCATTTT
d_gene: NA
j_gene: TRBJ1-5
len: 16
v_gene: TRBV6-6
abundance: once

CDR3aa: CASSLSGYEQYF
CDR3nt: TGTGCCAGCAGCTTATCCGGCTACGAGCAGTACTTC
d_gene: NA
j_gene: TRBJ2-7
len: 12
v_gene: TRBV7-2
abundance: NA

CDR3aa: CASSQGRNTEAFF
CDR3nt: TGTGCCAGCAGCCAAGGGCGGAACACTGAAGCTTTCTTT
d_gene: NA
j_gene: TRBJ1-1
len: 13
v_gene: TRBV4-2
abundance: NA

CDR3aa: CASSLWGGEQYF
CDR3nt: TGTGCCAGTAGTCTATGGGGCGGCGAGCAGTACTTC
d_gene: NA
j_gene: TRBJ2-7
len: 12
v_gene: TRBV19
abundance: few

CDR3aa: CASSRVTGFVGYEQYF
CDR3nt: TGTGCCAGCAGCCGCGTGACAGGGTTCGTGGGTTACGAGCAGTACTTC
d_gene: TRBD1
j_gene: TRBJ2-7
len: 16
v_gene: TRBV7-2
abundance: few

CDR3aa: CASSPLAGTGGPWGGELFF
CDR3nt: TGTGCCAGCAGTCCACTCGCCGGGACAGGGGGACCCTGGGGCGGGGAGCTGTTTTTT
d_gene: TRBD1
j_gene: TRBJ2-2
len: 19
v_gene: TRBV7-2
abundance: NA

CDR3aa: CASSHSATPNTEAFF
CDR3nt: TGCGCCAGCAGCCATTCAGCTACCCCGAACACTGAAGCTTTCTTT
d_gene: NA
j_gene: TRBJ1-1
len: 15
v_gene: TRBV4-3
abundance: few

CDR3aa: CASSPGPEADTQYF
CDR3nt: TGTGCCAGCAGTCCAGGACCCGAAGCAGATACGCAGTATTTT
d_gene: NA
j_gene: TRBJ2-3
len: 14
v_gene: TRBV27
abundance: few

CDR3aa: CASSQSVGRSYEQYF
CDR3nt: TGCGCCAGCAGTCAATCCGTCGGCAGATCCTACGAGCAGTACTTC
d_gene: NA
j_gene: TRBJ2-7
len: 15
v_gene: TRBV23-1
abundance: NA

CDR3aa: CATRTRANQPQHF
CDR3nt: TGTGCCACTAGGACAAGGGCCAATCAGCCCCAGCATTTT
d_gene: NA
j_gene: TRBJ1-5
len: 13
v_gene: TRBV28
abundance: few

CDR3aa: CASSWRKETQYF
CDR3nt: TGCGCCAGCAGCTGGAGAAAAGAGACCCAGTACTTC
d_gene: NA
j_gene: TRBJ2-5
len: 12
v_gene: TRBV5-1
abundance: NA

CDR3aa: CASSIGTSGPGEQFF
CDR3nt: TGTGCCAGCAGCATCGGGACTAGCGGGCCTGGAGAGCAGTTCTTC
d_gene: TRBD2
j_gene: TRBJ2-1
len: 15
v_gene: TRBV5-4
abundance: NA

CDR3aa: CASSRTGNTEAFF
CDR3nt: TGTGCCAGTTCCCGGACAGGGAACACTGAAGCTTTCTTT
d_gene: TRBD1
j_gene: TRBJ1-1
len: 13
v_gene: TRBV19
abundance: NA

CDR3aa: CASSPRWDTYNEQFF
CDR3nt: TGTGCCAGCAGTCCCAGGTGGGATACCTACAATGAGCAGTTCTTC
d_gene: NA
j_gene: TRBJ2-1
len: 15
v_gene: TRBV27
abundance: few

CDR3aa: CASQGRQSPLHF
CDR3nt: TGTGCCAGCCAGGGCAGGCAGTCACCCCTCCACTTT
d_gene: NA
j_gene: TRBJ1-6
len: 12
v_gene: TRBV6-6
abundance: NA

CDR3aa: CASSLDRANNEQFF
CDR3nt: TGTGCCAGCAGCTTGGACAGAGCTAACAATGAGCAGTTCTTC
d_gene: NA
j_gene: TRBJ2-1
len: 14
v_gene: TRBV5-4
abundance: few

CDR3aa: CASDRLIGGNTIYF
CDR3nt: TGTGCCAGCGACAGGCTTATAGGTGGAAACACCATATATTTT
d_gene: NA
j_gene: TRBJ1-3
len: 14
v_gene: TRBV7-9
abundance: few

CDR3aa: CASSPGTVSSPLHF
CDR3nt: TGTGCCAGCAGCCCAGGGACCGTTAGTTCACCCCTCCACTTT
d_gene: NA
j_gene: TRBJ1-6
len: 14
v_gene: TRBV14
abundance: NA

CDR3aa: CANKKDTDKNIQYF
CDR3nt: TGTGCCAACAAGAAGGACACGGACAAAAACATTCAGTACTTC
d_gene: NA
j_gene: TRBJ2-4
len: 14
v_gene: TRBV27
abundance: NA

CDR3aa: CAISEGDTQYF
CDR3nt: TGTGCCATCAGTGAAGGGGATACGCAGTATTTT
d_gene: NA
j_gene: TRBJ2-3
len: 11
v_gene: TRBV10-3
abundance: NA

CDR3aa: CASSLSSTGELFF
CDR3nt: TGTGCCAGCAGCTTAAGTAGCACCGGGGAGCTGTTTTTT
d_gene: NA
j_gene: TRBJ2-2
len: 13
v_gene: TRBV7-2
abundance: NA

CDR3aa: CASSQGQVMTYEQYF
CDR3nt: TGCGCCAGCAGCCAAGGACAGGTTATGACCTACGAGCAGTACTTC
d_gene: NA
j_gene: TRBJ2-7
len: 15
v_gene: TRBV4-1
abundance: NA

CDR3aa: CASNGRGGKAFF
CDR3nt: TGTGCCAGCAACGGCCGAGGAGGGAAGGCTTTCTTT
d_gene: NA
j_gene: TRBJ1-1
len: 12
v_gene: TRBV6-6
abundance: NA

CDR3aa: CASNYAGELFF
CDR3nt: TGTGCCAGCAACTACGCCGGGGAGCTGTTTTTT
d_gene: NA
j_gene: TRBJ2-2
len: 11
v_gene: TRBV11-3
abundance: NA

CDR3aa: CASSPWTGGFNQPQHF
CDR3nt: TGTGCCAGCAGCCCTTGGACAGGGGGCTTTAATCAGCCCCAGCATTTT
d_gene: TRBD1
j_gene: TRBJ1-5
len: 16
v_gene: TRBV7-9
abundance: NA

CDR3aa: CASSLGQNTGELFF
CDR3nt: TGTGCCAGCAGCTTAGGCCAGAACACCGGGGAGCTGTTTTTT
d_gene: NA
j_gene: TRBJ2-2
len: 14
v_gene: TRBV7-2
abundance: NA

CDR3aa: CASSEGPGYGNEQFF
CDR3nt: TGTGCCAGCAGTGAAGGTCCAGGGTACGGCAATGAGCAGTTCTTC
d_gene: NA
j_gene: TRBJ2-1
len: 15
v_gene: TRBV25-1
abundance: NA

CDR3aa: CASSHPRGARGETQYF
CDR3nt: TGTGCCAGCAGCCACCCCCGGGGGGCGAGAGGGGAGACCCAGTACTTC
d_gene: NA
j_gene: TRBJ2-5
len: 16
v_gene: TRBV14
abundance: few

CDR3aa: CASSVGLAKNIQYF
CDR3nt: TGTGCCAGCAGCGTAGGTCTAGCCAAAAACATTCAGTACTTC
d_gene: NA
j_gene: TRBJ2-4
len: 14
v_gene: TRBV9
abundance: few

CDR3aa: CASSFRRGNPSYNEQFF
CDR3nt: TGTGCCAGCAGTTTCCGGCGGGGTAACCCTTCCTACAATGAGCAGTTCTTC
d_gene: NA
j_gene: TRBJ2-1
len: 17
v_gene: TRBV27
abundance: few

CDR3aa: CASSVVGGSLIDTQYF
CDR3nt: TGTGCCAGCAGCGTAGTTGGTGGGTCGTTGATAGATACGCAGTATTTT
d_gene: NA
j_gene: TRBJ2-3
len: 16
v_gene: TRBV9
abundance: few

CDR3aa: CASSSSGQETQYF
CDR3nt: TGTGCCAGCAGCTCCAGCGGCCAAGAGACCCAGTACTTC
d_gene: NA
j_gene: TRBJ2-5
len: 13
v_gene: TRBV7-9
abundance: few

CDR3aa: CASSPRRQDPSTDTQYF
CDR3nt: TGTGCCAGCAGCCCTCGACGACAGGACCCCAGCACAGATACGCAGTATTTT
d_gene: NA
j_gene: TRBJ2-3
len: 17
v_gene: TRBV9
abundance: NA

CDR3aa: CASSQVPKGQKNEKLFF
CDR3nt: TGCGCCAGCAGCCAAGTCCCCAAGGGACAGAAAAATGAAAAACTGTTTTTT
d_gene: TRBD1
j_gene: TRBJ1-4
len: 17
v_gene: TRBV4-1
abundance: NA

CDR3aa: CASRALTGEQYF
CDR3nt: TGTGCCAGCAGGGCTTTGACAGGCGAGCAGTACTTC
d_gene: NA
j_gene: TRBJ2-7
len: 12
v_gene: TRBV28
abundance: NA

CDR3aa: CAISVDRQETQYF
CDR3nt: TGTGCCATCAGTGTTGACAGACAAGAGACCCAGTACTTC
d_gene: NA
j_gene: TRBJ2-5
len: 13
v_gene: TRBV10-3
abundance: NA

CDR3aa: CRVDVVRGWTDYNEQFF
CDR3nt: TGCAGAGTTGACGTAGTTCGCGGTTGGACAGACTACAATGAGCAGTTCTTC
d_gene: NA
j_gene: TRBJ2-1
len: 17
v_gene: TRBV29-1
abundance: NA

CDR3aa: CASSFGGGGANVLTF
CDR3nt: TGTGCCAGCAGCTTCGGGGGCGGTGGGGCCAACGTCCTGACTTTC
d_gene: NA
j_gene: TRBJ2-6
len: 15
v_gene: TRBV9
abundance: few

CDR3aa: CSVRPGGYNEQFF
CDR3nt: TGCAGCGTTAGACCGGGCGGCTACAATGAGCAGTTCTTC
d_gene: NA
j_gene: TRBJ2-1
len: 13
v_gene: TRBV29-1
abundance: few

CDR3aa: CASSPSSGNYGYTF
CDR3nt: TGTGCCAGCAGCCCCTCGTCAGGAAACTATGGCTACACCTTC
d_gene: NA
j_gene: TRBJ1-2
len: 14
v_gene: TRBV25-1
abundance: NA

CDR3aa: CASSVVGRDEQFF
CDR3nt: TGTGCCAGCAGCGTAGTGGGGCGAGATGAGCAGTTCTTC
d_gene: NA
j_gene: TRBJ2-1
len: 13
v_gene: TRBV9
abundance: few

CDR3aa: CASSPAGWETQYF
CDR3nt: TGTGCCAGCTCACCAGCGGGATGGGAGACCCAGTACTTC
d_gene: NA
j_gene: TRBJ2-5
len: 13
v_gene: TRBV18
abundance: NA

CDR3aa: CAYNRDRSFPQQSNEQFF
CDR3nt: TGTGCCTATAACCGGGACCGCTCATTTCCCCAACAGAGCAATGAGCAGTTCTTC
d_gene: NA
j_gene: TRBJ2-1
len: 18
v_gene: TRBV30
abundance: NA

CDR3aa: CASSQFPGQGYNEQFF
CDR3nt: TGCGCCAGCAGTCAATTCCCGGGACAGGGTTACAATGAGCAGTTCTTC
d_gene: TRBD1
j_gene: TRBJ2-1
len: 16
v_gene: TRBV23-1
abundance: NA

CDR3aa: CASSRPTGTNTGELFF
CDR3nt: TGTGCCAGCAGCCGCCCGACGGGTACGAACACCGGGGAGCTGTTTTTT
d_gene: NA
j_gene: TRBJ2-2
len: 16
v_gene: TRBV14
abundance: NA